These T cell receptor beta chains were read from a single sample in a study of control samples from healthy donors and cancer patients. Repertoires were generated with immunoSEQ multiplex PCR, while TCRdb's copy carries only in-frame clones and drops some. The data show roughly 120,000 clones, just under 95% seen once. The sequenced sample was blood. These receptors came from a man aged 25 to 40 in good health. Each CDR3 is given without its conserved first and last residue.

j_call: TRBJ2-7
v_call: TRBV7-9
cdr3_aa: ASSPRDRGSYEQY

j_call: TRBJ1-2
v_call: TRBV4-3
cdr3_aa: ASSQDYRQGNYGYT

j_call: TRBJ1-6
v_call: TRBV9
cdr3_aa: ASSSGTGSSYNSPLH

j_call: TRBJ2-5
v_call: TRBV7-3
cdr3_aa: ASSCRAPQETQY

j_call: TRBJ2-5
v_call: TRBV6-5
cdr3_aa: ATSLAIQTQY

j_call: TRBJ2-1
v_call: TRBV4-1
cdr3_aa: ASTRDYNEQF

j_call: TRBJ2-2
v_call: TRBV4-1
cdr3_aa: ASSHSLSHTGELF

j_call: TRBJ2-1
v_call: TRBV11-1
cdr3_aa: ASSLRTGYYNEQF

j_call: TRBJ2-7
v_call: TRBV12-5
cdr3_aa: ASGLKTGVWTYEQY

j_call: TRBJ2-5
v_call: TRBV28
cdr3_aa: ASGREETQY

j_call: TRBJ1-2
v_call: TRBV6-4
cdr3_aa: ATAPGQGARGYT

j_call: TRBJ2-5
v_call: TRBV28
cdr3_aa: ASSLDNQETQY

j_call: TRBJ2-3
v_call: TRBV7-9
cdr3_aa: ASSLVQITDTQY

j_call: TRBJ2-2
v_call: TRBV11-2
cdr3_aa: ASSLVGTGGPGELF

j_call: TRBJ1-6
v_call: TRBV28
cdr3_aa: ASSPDSPLH

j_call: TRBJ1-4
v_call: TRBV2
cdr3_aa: ASRDSDEKLF

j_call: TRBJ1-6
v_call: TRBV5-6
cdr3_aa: ASSLATPNSPLH

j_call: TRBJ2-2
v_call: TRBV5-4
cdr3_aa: ASSLRGSNTGELF

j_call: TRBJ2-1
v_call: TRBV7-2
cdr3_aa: ASTLTATYNEQF

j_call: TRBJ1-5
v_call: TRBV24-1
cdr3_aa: ATSAQGRNQPQH

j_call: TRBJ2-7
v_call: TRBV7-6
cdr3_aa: ASSLVEGARTEQY

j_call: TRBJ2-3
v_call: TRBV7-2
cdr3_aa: ASSLGSFTDTQY

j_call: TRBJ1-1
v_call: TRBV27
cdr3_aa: ASNYVGQEAF

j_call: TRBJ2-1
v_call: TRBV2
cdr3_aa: ASSEARLGTAYNEQF

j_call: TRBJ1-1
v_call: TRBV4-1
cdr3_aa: ATRHHLNTEAF

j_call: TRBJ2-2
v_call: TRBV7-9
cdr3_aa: ASSLGYGASTGELF

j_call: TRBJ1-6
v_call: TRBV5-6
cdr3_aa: ASSLAAGVDSPLH

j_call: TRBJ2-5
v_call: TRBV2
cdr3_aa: ASSRLAAQETQY

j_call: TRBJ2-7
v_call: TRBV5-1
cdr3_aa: ASSSLQGQYEQY

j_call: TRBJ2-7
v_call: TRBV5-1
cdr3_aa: ASSLREGREQY

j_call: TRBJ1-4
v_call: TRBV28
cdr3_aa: ASSHFATNEKLF

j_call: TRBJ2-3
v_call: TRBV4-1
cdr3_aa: ASSQSVGADTQY

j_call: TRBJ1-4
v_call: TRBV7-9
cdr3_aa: ASSFMEWPGQGYEKLF

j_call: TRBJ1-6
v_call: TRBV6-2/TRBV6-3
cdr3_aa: ASSAANRGFNSPLH

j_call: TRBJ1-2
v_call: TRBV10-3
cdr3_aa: AISDSPGSYGYT

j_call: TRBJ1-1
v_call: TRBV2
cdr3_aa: ASGPGQGFYLGEAF

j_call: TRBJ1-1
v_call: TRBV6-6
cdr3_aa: ASSYRAGSNTEAF

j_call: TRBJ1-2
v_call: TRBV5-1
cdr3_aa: ASSLASTLNLYGYT

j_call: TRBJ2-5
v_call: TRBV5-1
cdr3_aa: ASSPGTGGIETQY

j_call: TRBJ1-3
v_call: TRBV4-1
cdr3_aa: ASSQGGPGNTIY

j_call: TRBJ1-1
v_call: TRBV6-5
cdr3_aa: ASSYSRATEAF

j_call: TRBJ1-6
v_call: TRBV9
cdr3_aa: ASSPPGRGVGSPLH

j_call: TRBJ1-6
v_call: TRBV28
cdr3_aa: ASTSPGVALNSPLH

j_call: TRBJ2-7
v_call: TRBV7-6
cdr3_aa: ASSLAQGLSYEQY

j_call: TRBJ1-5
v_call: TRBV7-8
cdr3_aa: ASSWGQGGNQPQH

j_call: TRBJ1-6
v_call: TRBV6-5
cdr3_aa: ASSPTGNSPLH

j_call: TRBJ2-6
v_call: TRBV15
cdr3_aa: ATSRGAAGANVLT

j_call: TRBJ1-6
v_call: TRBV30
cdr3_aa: AWSRGQNNSPLH

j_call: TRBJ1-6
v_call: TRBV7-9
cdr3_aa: ASSFFPPAGSSYNSPLH

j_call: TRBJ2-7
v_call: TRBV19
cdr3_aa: ASSPQTVHEQY

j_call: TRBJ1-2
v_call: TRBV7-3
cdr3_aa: ASSPSQGTNYGYT

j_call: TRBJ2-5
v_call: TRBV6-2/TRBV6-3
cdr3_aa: ASSYRVGGAETQY

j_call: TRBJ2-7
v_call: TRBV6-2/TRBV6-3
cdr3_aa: ASSSGPFSYEQY

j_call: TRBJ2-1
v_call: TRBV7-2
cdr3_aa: ASSLDPSSEQF

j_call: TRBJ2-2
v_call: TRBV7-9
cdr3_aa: ASSPLRAGPNTGELF

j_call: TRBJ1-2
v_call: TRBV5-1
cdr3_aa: ASSLEHGDPEINYGYT

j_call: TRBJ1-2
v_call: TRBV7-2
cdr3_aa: ASSISRPSVAYGYT

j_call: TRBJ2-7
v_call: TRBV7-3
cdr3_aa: ASSSIGGPAEQY

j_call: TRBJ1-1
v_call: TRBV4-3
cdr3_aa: ASSQEIGRALNTEAF